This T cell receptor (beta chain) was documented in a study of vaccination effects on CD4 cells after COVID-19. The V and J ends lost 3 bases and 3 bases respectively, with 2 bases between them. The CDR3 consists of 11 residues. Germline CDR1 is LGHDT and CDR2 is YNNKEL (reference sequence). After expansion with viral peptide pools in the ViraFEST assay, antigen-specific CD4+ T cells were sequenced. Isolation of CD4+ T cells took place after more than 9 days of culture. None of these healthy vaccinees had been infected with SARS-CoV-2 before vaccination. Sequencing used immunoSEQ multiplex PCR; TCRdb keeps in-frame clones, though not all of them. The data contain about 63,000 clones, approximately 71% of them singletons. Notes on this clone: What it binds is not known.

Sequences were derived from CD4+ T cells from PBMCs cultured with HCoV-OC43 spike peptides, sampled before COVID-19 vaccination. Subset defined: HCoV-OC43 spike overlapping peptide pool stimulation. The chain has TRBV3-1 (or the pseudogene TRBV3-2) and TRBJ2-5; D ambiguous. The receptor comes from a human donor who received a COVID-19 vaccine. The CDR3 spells CASSQKETQYF. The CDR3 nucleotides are TGTGCCAGCAGCCAGAAAGAGACCCAGTACTTC.